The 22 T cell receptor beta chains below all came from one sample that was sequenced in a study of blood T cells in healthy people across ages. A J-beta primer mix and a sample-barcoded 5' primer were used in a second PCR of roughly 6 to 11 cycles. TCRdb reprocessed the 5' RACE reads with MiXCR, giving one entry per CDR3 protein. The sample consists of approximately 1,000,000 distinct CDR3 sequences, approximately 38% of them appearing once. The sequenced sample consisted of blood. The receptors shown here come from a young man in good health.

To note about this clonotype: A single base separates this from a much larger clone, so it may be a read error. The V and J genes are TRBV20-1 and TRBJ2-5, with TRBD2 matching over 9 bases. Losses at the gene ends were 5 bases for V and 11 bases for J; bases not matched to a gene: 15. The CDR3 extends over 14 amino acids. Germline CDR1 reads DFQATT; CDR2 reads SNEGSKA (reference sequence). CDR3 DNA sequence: TGCAGTGCTCAGGGGGGACTAGCATGGGGTGAGCAGTACTTC. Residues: CSAQGGLAWGEQYF.

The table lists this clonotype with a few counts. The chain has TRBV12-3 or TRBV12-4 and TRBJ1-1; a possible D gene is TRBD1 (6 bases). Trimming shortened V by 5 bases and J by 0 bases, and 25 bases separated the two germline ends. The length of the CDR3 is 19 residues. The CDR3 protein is CASSPLVGGEQLMNTEAFF. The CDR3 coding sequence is TGTGCCAGCAGTCCACTCGTCGGGGGCGAACAACTTATGAACACTGAAGCTTTCTTT.

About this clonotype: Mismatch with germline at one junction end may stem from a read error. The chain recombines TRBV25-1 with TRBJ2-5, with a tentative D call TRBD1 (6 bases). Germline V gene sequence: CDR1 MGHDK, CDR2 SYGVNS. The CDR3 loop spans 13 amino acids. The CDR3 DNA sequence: TGTGCCGGCAGTTTAGGGGGTGCAGAGACCCAGTACTTC. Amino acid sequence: CAGSLGGAETQYF.

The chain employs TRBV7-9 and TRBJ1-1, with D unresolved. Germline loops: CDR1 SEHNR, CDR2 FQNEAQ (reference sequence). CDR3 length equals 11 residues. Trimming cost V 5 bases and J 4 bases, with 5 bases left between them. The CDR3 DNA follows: TGTGCCAGCAGCGCCCTCACTGAAGCTTTCTTT. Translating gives CASSALTEAFF.

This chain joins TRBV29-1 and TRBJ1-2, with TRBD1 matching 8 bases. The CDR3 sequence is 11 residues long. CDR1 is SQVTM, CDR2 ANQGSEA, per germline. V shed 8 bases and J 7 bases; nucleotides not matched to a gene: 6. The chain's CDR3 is CSSDRGGGYTF. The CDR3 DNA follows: TGCAGCAGTGACAGGGGAGGTGGCTACACCTTC.

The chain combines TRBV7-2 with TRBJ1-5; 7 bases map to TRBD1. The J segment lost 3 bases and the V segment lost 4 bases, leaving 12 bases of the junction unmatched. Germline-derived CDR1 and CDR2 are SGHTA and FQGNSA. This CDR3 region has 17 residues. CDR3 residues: CASSYSGTVFINQPQHF. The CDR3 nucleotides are TGTGCCAGCAGCTACTCCGGGACAGTATTTATCAATCAGCCCCAGCATTTT.

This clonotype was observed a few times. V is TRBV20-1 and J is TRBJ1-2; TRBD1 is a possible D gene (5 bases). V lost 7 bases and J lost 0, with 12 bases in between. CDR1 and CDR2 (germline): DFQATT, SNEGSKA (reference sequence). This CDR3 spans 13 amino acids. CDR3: CSVGHISNYGYTF. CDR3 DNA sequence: TGCAGTGTCGGACACATTTCTAACTATGGCTACACCTTC.

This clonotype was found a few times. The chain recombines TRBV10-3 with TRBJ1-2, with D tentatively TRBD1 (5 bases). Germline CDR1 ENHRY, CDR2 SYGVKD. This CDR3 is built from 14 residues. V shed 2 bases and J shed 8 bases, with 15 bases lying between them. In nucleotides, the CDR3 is TGTGCCATCAGTGAGGGTCCCGGGACGAGGGGCTACACCTTC. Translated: CAISEGPGTRGYTF.

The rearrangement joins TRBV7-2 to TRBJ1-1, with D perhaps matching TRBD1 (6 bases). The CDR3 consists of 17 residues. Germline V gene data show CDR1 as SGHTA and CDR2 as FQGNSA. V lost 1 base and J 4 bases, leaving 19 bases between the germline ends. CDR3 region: CASSLDRVGASGTEAFF. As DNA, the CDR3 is TGTGCCAGCAGCTTAGATCGGGTGGGGGCTTCGGGCACTGAAGCTTTCTTT.

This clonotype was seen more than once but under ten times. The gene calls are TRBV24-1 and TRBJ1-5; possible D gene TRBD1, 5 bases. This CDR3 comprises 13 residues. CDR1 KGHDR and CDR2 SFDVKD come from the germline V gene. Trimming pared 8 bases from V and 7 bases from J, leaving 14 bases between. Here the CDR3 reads CATKSLGPQPQHF. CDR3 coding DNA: TGTGCCACCAAGAGTTTGGGACCCCAGCCCCAGCATTTT.

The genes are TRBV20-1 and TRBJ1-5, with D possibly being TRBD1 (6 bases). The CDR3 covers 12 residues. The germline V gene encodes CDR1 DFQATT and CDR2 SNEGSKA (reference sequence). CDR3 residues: CTREQGKVPQHF. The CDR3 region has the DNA TGCACCCGCGAGCAGGGGAAAGTGCCCCAGCATTTT.

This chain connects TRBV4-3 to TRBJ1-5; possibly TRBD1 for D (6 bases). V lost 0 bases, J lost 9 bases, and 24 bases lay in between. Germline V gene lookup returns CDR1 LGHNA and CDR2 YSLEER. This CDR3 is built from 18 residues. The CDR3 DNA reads TGCGCCAGCAGCCAAGATTATCAGGTCGACAGGCCATCACGGCCCCAGCATTTT. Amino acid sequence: CASSQDYQVDRPSRPQHF.

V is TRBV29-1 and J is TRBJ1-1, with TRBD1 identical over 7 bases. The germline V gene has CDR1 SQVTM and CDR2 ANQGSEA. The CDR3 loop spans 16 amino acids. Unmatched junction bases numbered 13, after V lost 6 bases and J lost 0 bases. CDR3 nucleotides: TGCAGCGTCGTGGGACAGCGGGCAAGGATGAACACTGAAGCTTTCTTT. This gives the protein CSVVGQRARMNTEAFF.

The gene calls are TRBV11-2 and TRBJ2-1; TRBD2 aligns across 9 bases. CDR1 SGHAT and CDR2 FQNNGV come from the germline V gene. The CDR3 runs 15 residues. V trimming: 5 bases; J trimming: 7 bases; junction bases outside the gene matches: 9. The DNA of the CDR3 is TGTGCCAGCAGCCGGGGACTAGCTCGAAAAAATGAGCAGTTCTTC. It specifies CASSRGLARKNEQFF.

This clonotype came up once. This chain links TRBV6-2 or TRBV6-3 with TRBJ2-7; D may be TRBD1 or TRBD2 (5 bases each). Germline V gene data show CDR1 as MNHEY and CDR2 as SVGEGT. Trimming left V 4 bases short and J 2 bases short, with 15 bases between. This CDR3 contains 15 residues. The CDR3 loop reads CASSSPTGPAYEQYF. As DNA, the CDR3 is TGTGCCAGCAGTTCGCCCACGGGGCCAGCCTACGAGCAGTACTTC.

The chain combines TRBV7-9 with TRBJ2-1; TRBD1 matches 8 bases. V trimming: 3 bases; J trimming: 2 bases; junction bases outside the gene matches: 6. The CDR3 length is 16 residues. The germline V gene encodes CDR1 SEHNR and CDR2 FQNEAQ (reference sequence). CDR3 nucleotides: TGTGCCAGCAGCTTTCCACAGGGGGTTGCCTACAATGAGCAGTTCTTC. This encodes CASSFPQGVAYNEQFF.

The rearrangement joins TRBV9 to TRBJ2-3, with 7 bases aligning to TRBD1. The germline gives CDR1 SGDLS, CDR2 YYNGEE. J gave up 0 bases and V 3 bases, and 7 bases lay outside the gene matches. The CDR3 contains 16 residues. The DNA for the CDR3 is TGTGCCAGCAGCGCCAGGACAGGAGACAGCACAGATACGCAGTATTTT. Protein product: CASSARTGDSTDTQYF.

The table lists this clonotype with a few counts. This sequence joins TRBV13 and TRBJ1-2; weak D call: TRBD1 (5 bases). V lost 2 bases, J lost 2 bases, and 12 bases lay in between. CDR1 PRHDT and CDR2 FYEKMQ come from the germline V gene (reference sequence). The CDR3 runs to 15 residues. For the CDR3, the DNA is TGTGCCAGCAGCTTACCGTGGGGGGTAAACTATGGCTACACCTTC. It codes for CASSLPWGVNYGYTF.

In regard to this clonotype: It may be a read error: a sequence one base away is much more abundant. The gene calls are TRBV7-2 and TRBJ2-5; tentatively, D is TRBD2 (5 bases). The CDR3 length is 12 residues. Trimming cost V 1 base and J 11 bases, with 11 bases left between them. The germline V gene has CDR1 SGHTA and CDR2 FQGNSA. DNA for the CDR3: TGTGCCAGCAGCTTAGGAGCGGATAAGCAGTACTTC. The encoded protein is CASSLGADKQYF. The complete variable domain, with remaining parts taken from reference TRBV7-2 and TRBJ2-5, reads GAGVSQSPSNKVTEKGKDVELRCDPISGHTALYWYRQSLGQGLEFLIYFQGNSAPDKSGLPSDRFSAERTGGSVSTLTIQRTQQEDSAVYLCASSLGADKQYFGPGTRLLVL.

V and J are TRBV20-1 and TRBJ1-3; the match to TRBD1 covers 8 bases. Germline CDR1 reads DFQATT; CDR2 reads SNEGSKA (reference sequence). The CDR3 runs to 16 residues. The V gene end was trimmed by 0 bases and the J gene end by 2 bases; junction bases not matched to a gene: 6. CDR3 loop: CSARDADRGPGNTIYF. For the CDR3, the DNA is TGCAGTGCTAGAGACGCCGACAGGGGACCTGGAAACACCATATATTTT.

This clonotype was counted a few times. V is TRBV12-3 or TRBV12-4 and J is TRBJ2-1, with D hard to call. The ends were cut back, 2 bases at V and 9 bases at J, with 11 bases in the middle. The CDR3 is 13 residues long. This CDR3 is CASSLTPNREQFF. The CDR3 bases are TGTGCCAGCAGTTTAACCCCTAACCGTGAGCAGTTCTTC.

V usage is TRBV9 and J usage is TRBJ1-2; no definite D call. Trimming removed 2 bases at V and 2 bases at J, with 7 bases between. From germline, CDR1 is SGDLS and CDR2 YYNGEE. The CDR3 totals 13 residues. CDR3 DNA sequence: TGTGCCAGCAGCGTCTCCGAAAACTATGGCTACACCTTC. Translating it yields CASSVSENYGYTF.